The 14 T cell receptor beta chains listed next were all sequenced from one sample in a study of T cells in Graves' hyperthyroidism and ophthalmopathy. Amplification of TCR beta CDR3 regions was performed using RNA transcripts as template. Carried out on the TCR CDR3, a first-round RT-PCR used the HTBI primer set. TCRdb re-called the multiplex PCR reads with MiXCR, one entry per CDR3 protein. The sample includes approximately 410,000 distinct CDR3 sequences, roughly 15% of them seen just once. Material for sequencing was blood. Receptors originate from a man between 18 and 35 years old with Graves' ophthalmopathy.

This clonotype appeared many times. The chain combines TRBV13 with TRBJ2-1, with TRBD1 identical over 9 bases. Losses at the gene ends were 0 bases for V and 5 bases for J; bases not matched to a gene: 5. The CDR3 spans 16 residues. The germline gives CDR1 PRHDT, CDR2 FYEKMQ (reference sequence). The CDR3 coding sequence is TGTGCCAGCAGCTTAGGGGGACAGGGTGTGAACAATGAGCAGTTCTTC. Its protein product is CASSLGGQGVNNEQFF.

This clonotype was counted many times. V is TRBV20-1 and J is TRBJ2-3; the match to TRBD2 covers 7 bases. The junction had 12 bases not matched to a gene; V was cut back by 1 base and J by 5 bases. The CDR3 runs 16 residues. Per the germline V gene, CDR1 is DFQATT and CDR2 is SNEGSKA (reference sequence). This chain's CDR3 is CSARVAGGRHEDTQYF. CDR3 DNA sequence: TGCAGTGCTAGAGTAGCCGGCGGGAGACATGAAGATACGCAGTATTTT.

This clonotype was observed a few times. The rearrangement joins TRBV5-1 to TRBJ2-4; TRBD1 agrees at 7 bases. Looked up from germline, CDR1 is SGHRS and CDR2 is YFSETQ. The length of the CDR3 is 17 residues. The trim removed 4 bases at V and 2 bases at J, leaving 12 bases unmatched. The DNA of the CDR3 is TGCGCCAGCAGCCTTGATATCAGGGGGAAGTCCAAAAACATTCAGTACTTC. This codes for CASSLDIRGKSKNIQYF.

The rearrangement joins TRBV2 to TRBJ1-4, with 9 nucleotides matching TRBD1. Losses at the gene ends were 7 bases for V and 7 bases for J; bases not matched to a gene: 10. Germline V lookup: CDR1 SNHLY, CDR2 FYNNEI. This CDR3 is 15 amino acids long. CDR3 protein: CASNPGQGLSEKLFF. The CDR3 DNA sequence: TGTGCCAGCAATCCGGGACAGGGACTAAGTGAAAAACTGTTTTTT.

The gene calls are TRBV25-1 and TRBJ1-1; the D gene is possibly TRBD1 (5 bases). Trimming removed 3 bases at V and 6 bases at J, with 8 bases between. CDR3 length equals 12 residues. Germline loops: CDR1 MGHDK, CDR2 SYGVNS. The CDR3 reads CASSDWGAEAFF. CDR3 nucleotide sequence: TGTGCCAGCAGTGATTGGGGGGCTGAAGCTTTCTTT.

This clonotype has a count of ten or more. V usage is TRBV5-1 and J usage is TRBJ2-7, with unresolved D. CDR3 size: 14 residues. Trimming shortened V by 0 bases and J by 2 bases, and 9 bases separated the two germline ends. Germline CDR1 SGHRS, CDR2 YFSETQ. Here the CDR3 DNA reads TGCGCCAGCAGCTTGGCGGGCAGCCCCTACGAGCAGTACTTC. Protein sequence: CASSLAGSPYEQYF.

This clonotype was recorded many times. The chain combines TRBV5-1 with TRBJ2-1; 12 bases match TRBD2. The CDR3 is 16 residues long. CDR1 and CDR2 from the germline V gene are SGHRS and YFSETQ. With V trimmed by 3 bases and J by 9 bases, 10 bases remained unmatched. The chain's CDR3 is CASSSRLAGAMGEQFF. CDR3 DNA: TGCGCCAGCAGCTCCCGACTAGCGGGAGCCATGGGTGAGCAGTTCTTC.

DNA of the CDR3: TGTGCCAGCCGGAGCCCCTATAATTCACCCCTCCACTTT. Translation gives CASRSPYNSPLHF. The chain couples TRBV6-1 to TRBJ1-6; D uncertain. Per the germline V gene, CDR1 is MNHNS and CDR2 is SASEGT. The CDR3 runs 13 residues. V was trimmed by 8 bases and J by 2 bases, leaving 7 bases between them.

This clonotype was seen more than once but under ten times. The chain has TRBV5-1 and TRBJ2-7; D possibly corresponds to TRBD2 (5 bases). V shed 5 bases and J shed 2 bases, with 8 bases lying between them. The CDR3 totals 12 residues. Germline V gene data show CDR1 as SGHRS and CDR2 as YFSETQ. Here the CDR3 DNA reads TGCGCCAGCAGGGCTAGCACCTACGAGCAGTACTTC. Protein: CASRASTYEQYF.

In DNA form, the CDR3 reads TGCGCCAGCAGCTTGGAACTGTCAGCAAGGGGGTTCACAGATACGCAGTATTTT. Its protein is CASSLELSARGFTDTQYF. The chain has TRBV5-1 and TRBJ2-3, with D tentatively TRBD1 (6 bases). CDR1 SGHRS and CDR2 YFSETQ come from the germline V gene. The CDR3 sequence is 18 residues long. The V end lost 0 bases, the J end lost 2 bases, and 19 bases lay between the germline ends.

At least ten counts were recorded for this clonotype. Just one base apart from a much larger clone, this may be a read error. V and J are TRBV6-1 and TRBJ1-1; D not resolved. The V gene's germline CDR1 is MNHNS and CDR2 SASEGT. V dropped 6 bases and J dropped 0 bases, with 8 bases sitting between them. CDR3 length: 13 residues. CDR3 bases: TGTGCCAGCAGGTTACAGCTGAACACTGAAGCTTTCTTT. The encoded protein is CASRLQLNTEAFF.

The V gene is TRBV7-2, the J gene TRBJ2-5, with 15 bases identical to TRBD2. V lost 6 bases, J lost 4 bases, and 15 bases stayed unmatched. The CDR3 consists of 19 residues. The germline CDR1 and CDR2 sequences are SGHTA and FQGNSA. CDR3 coding DNA: TGTGCCAGCAGTCCTGGACTAGCGGGGGGGCAAGGTAACGGAGAGACCCAGTACTTC. It specifies CASSPGLAGGQGNGETQYF.

As concerns this clonotype: A clone one base away is much larger, so this may be a read error. The J gene is TRBJ2-3, the V gene TRBV5-1; no reliable D call. CDR1 SGHRS and CDR2 YFSETQ come from the germline V gene. V was clipped by 0 bases and J by 2 bases, with 16 bases between them. CDR3 length: 17 amino acids. As DNA, the CDR3 is TGCGCCAGCAGCTTGGAGGCTAGTGCCTTTAACACAGATACGCAGTATTTT. Protein sequence: CASSLEASAFNTDTQYF.

This clonotype was detected only a few times. The chain joins TRBV7-2 to TRBJ1-3, with a possible D match to TRBD1 (5 bases). CDR1 is SGHTA, CDR2 FQGNSA, per germline. V was clipped by 1 base and J by 0 bases, with 13 bases between them. This CDR3 contains 17 residues. CDR3 sequence reads: CASSLVSSGISGNTIYF. CDR3 DNA: TGTGCCAGCAGCTTAGTTTCTTCAGGGATCTCTGGAAACACCATATATTTT.